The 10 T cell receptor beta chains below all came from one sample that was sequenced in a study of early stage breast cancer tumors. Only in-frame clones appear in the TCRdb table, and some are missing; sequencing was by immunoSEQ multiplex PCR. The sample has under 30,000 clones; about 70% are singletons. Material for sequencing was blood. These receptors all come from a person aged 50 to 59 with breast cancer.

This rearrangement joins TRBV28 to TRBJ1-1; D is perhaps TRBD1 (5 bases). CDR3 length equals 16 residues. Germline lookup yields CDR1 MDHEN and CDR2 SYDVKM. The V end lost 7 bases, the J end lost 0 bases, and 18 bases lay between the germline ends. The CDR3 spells CASTTYLGEMNTEAFF. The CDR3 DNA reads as TGTGCCAGCACCACCTACTTAGGGGAGATGAACACTGAAGCTTTCTTT.

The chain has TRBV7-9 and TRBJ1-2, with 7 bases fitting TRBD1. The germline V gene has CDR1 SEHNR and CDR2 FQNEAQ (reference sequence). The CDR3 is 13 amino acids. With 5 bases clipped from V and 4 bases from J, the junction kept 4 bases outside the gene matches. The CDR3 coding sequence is TGTGCCAGCAGCCCTCAGGGGGGCTATGGCTACACCTTC. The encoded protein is CASSPQGGYGYTF.

CDR3 sequence: CASSRGDGQSMNTEAFF. The CDR3 nucleotides read TGCGCCAGCAGCCGGGGAGATGGGCAGTCTATGAACACTGAAGCTTTCTTT. V usage is TRBV5-1 and J usage is TRBJ1-1, with D unresolved. The V end lost 4 bases, the J end lost 0 bases, and 19 bases lay between the germline ends. Germline CDR1 and CDR2: SGHRS and YFSETQ. The CDR3 contains 17 residues.

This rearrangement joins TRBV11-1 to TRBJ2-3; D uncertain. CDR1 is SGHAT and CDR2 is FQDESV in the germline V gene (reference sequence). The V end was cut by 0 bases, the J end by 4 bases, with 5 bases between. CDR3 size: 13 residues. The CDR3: CASSLAPPDTQYF. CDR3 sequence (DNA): TGTGCCAGCAGCTTAGCGCCCCCAGATACGCAGTATTTT. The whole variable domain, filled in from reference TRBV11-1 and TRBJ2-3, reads EAEVAQSPRYKITEKSQAVAFWCDPISGHATLYWYRQILGQGPELLVQFQDESVVDDSQLPKDRFSAERLKGVDSTLKIQPAELGDSAMYLCASSLAPPDTQYFGPGTRLTVL.

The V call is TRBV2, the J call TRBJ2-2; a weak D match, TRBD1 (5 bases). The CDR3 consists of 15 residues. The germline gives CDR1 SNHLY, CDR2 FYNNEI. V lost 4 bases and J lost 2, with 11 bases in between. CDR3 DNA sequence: TGTGCCAGCAGTGTAATAGGGGTTAACACCGGGGAGCTGTTTTTT. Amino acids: CASSVIGVNTGELFF.

The CDR3 region has the DNA TGTGCCAGCAGCGCAGACAGTGGTAGCGGTAATTCACCCCTCCACTTT. Translated: CASSADSGSGNSPLHF. The chain has TRBV7-9 and TRBJ1-6, with a weak D call TRBD1 (5 bases). CDR1 SEHNR and CDR2 FQNEAQ come from the germline V gene (reference sequence). CDR3 length: 16 residues. V gave up 5 bases and J gave up 6 bases, with 17 bases separating them.

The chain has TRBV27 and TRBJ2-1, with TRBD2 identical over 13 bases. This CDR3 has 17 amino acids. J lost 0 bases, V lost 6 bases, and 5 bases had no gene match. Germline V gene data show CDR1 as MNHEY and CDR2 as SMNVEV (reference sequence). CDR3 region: CASRQGLAGSSYNEQFF. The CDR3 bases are TGTGCCAGCAGACAGGGACTAGCGGGGAGCTCCTACAATGAGCAGTTCTTC.

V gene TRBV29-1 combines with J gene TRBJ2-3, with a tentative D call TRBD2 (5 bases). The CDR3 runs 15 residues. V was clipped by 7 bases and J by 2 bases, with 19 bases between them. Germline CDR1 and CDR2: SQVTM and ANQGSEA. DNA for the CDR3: TGCAGCGGATCCGGGTGGCTAGCCCTCACAGATACGCAGTATTTT. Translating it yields CSGSGWLALTDTQYF.

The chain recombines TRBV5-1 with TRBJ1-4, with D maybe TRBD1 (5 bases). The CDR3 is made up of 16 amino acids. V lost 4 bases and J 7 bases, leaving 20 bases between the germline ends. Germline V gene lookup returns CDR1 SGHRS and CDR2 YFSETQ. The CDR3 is CASSPAYGGTGEKLFF. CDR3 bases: TGCGCCAGCAGCCCAGCTTATGGGGGAACGGGTGAAAAACTGTTTTTT. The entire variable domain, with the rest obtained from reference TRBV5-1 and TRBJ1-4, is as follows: KAGVTQTPRYLIKTRGQQVTLSCSPISGHRSVSWYQQTPGQGLQFLFEYFSETQRNKGNFPGRFSGRQFSNSRSEMNVSTLELGDSALYLCASSPAYGGTGEKLFFGSGTQLSVL.

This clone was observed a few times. The CDR3 here is CASSYLIPLGHDQPQHF. The CDR3 coding sequence is TGTGCCAGCAGTTACTTAATTCCACTGGGGCACGATCAGCCCCAGCATTTT. The gene calls are TRBV28 and TRBJ1-5; tentative D call: TRBD1 (5 bases). CDR1 MDHEN and CDR2 SYDVKM come from the germline V gene. Trimming pared 4 bases from V and 5 bases from J, leaving 21 bases between. The CDR3 loop spans 17 amino acids.